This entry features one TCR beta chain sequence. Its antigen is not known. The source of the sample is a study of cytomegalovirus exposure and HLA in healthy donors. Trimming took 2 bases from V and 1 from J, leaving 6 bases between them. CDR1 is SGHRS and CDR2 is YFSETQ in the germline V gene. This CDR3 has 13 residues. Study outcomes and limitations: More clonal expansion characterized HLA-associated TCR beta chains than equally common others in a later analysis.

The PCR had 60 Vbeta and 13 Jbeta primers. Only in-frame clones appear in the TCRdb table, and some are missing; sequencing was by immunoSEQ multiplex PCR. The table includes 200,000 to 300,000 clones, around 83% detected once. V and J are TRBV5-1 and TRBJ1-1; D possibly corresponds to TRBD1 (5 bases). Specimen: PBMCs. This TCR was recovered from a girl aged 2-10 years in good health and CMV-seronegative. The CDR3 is CASSFDRNTEAFF. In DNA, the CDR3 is TGCGCCAGCAGCTTCGACAGGAACACTGAAGCTTTCTTT.